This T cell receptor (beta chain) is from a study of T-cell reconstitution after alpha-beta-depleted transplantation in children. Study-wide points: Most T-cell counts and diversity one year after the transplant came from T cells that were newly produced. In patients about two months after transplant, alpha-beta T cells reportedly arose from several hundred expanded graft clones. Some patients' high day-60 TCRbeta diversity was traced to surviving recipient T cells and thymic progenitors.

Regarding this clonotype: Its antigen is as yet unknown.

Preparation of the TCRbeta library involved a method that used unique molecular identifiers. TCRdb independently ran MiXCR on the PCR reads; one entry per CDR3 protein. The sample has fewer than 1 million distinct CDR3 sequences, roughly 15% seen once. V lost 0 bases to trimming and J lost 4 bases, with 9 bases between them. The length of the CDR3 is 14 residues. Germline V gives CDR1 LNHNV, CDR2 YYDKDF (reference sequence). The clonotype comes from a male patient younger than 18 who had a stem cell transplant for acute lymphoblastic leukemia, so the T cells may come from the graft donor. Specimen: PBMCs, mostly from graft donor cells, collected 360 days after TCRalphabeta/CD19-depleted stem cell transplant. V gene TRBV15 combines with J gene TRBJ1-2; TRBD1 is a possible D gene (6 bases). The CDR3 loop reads CATSRDRGAYGYTF. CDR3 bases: TGTGCCACCAGCAGAGACAGGGGCGCCTATGGCTACACCTTC.